This passage covers 19 T cell receptor beta chains from one sample sequenced in a study of breast tumors, draining lymph nodes, adjacent tissues. TCRdb called the multiplex PCR reads again in MiXCR, with one record for every CDR3 protein. The sample holds around 13,000 distinct CDR3 sequences, around 70% seen once. The specimen sequenced was tumor-adjacent breast tissue. These receptors originate from a female donor with breast cancer. Some clones in this sample may be carry-over from other donors' samples.

This clonotype came up a few times. The rearrangement uses TRBV7-2 and TRBJ2-7; D might be TRBD2 (6 bases). Between the trimmed V and J ends, which lost 4 bases and 0 bases, there was a span of 10 bases. CDR1 and CDR2 from the germline V gene are SGHTA and FQGNSA. CDR3 length: 14 residues. CDR3 protein: CASSSDYFSYEQYF. The CDR3 coding sequence is TGTGCCAGCAGCTCGGACTATTTCTCCTACGAGCAGTACTTC.

CDR3 sequence reads: CASRGRGSQETQYF. CDR3 nucleotides: TGTGCCAGCAGGGGGCGGGGGTCACAAGAGACCCAGTACTTC. The rearrangement uses TRBV12-3 or TRBV12-4 and TRBJ2-5; 7 bases align to TRBD2. V was clipped by 6 bases and J by 2 bases; unmatched bases: 6. The CDR3 extends over 14 amino acids.

J is TRBJ1-2 and V is TRBV6-5, with a weak D call TRBD1 (6 bases). The CDR3 loop spans 14 amino acids. Germline lookup yields CDR1 MNHEY and CDR2 SVGAGI. The V end was cut by 0 bases, the J end by 3 bases, with 8 bases between. CDR3 protein: CASSYSTGYYGYTF. CDR3 DNA sequence: TGTGCCAGCAGTTACTCCACAGGGTACTATGGCTACACCTTC.

V gene TRBV30 combines with J gene TRBJ2-3, with 9 bases matching TRBD1. Trimming removed 3 bases from V and 8 bases from J; junction bases left unmatched: 12. The CDR3 is 15 residues long. Germline CDR1 is GTSNPN and CDR2 is SVGIG (reference sequence). CDR3 sequence reads: CAWSPLDRGVGTQYF. CDR3 in DNA: TGTGCCTGGAGCCCCCTGGACAGGGGTGTGGGTACGCAGTATTTT.

The chain combines TRBV4-2 with TRBJ2-7, with D uncertain. The V end lost 5 bases, the J end lost 2 bases, and 13 bases lay between the germline ends. In germline, CDR1 is LGHNA, CDR2 YNFKEQ. The length of the CDR3 is 14 residues. CDR3 sequence reads: CASSFGVDAYEQYF. The CDR3 nucleotides read TGTGCCAGCAGCTTCGGAGTAGATGCCTACGAGCAGTACTTC.

This rearrangement joins TRBV25-1 to TRBJ2-3, with 8 bases aligning to TRBD1. This CDR3 contains 13 residues. The germline gives CDR1 MGHDK, CDR2 SYGVNS. V shed 9 bases, J shed 5 bases, and the junction held 7 bases outside the gene matches. CDR3 amino acids: CASAGQVRDTQYF. The CDR3, as DNA: TGTGCCAGTGCGGGACAGGTCCGAGATACGCAGTATTTT.

This chain connects TRBV12-3 or TRBV12-4 to TRBJ1-2; weak D call: TRBD1 (5 bases). There are 14 residues in the CDR3. Trimming removed 6 bases at V and 4 bases at J, with 15 bases between. The CDR3 DNA is TGTGCCAGCAGCCCCTTGACAGTATTCTATGGCTACACCTTC. Residues: CASSPLTVFYGYTF.

This clonotype was observed many times. The chain combines TRBV7-9 with TRBJ2-1, with D possibly TRBD2 on 6 matching bases. V gave up 3 bases and J gave up 0 bases, with 12 bases separating them. Per germline, CDR1 SEHNR and CDR2 FQNEAQ (reference sequence). This CDR3 is 16 amino acids long. For the CDR3, the DNA is TGTGCCAGCAGCTTGAGAGGGAGGTCCTCCTACAATGAGCAGTTCTTC. Protein product: CASSLRGRSSYNEQFF.

This clonotype was found many times. The chain couples TRBV6-2 or TRBV6-3 to TRBJ2-1; 9 nucleotides match TRBD2. CDR1 MNHEY and CDR2 SVGEGT come from the germline V gene. The CDR3 has 16 residues. J gave up 0 bases and V 2 bases, and 2 bases lay outside the gene matches. The CDR3 region has the DNA TGTGCCAGCAGTTACCAGGGACTAGCCTCCTACAATGAGCAGTTCTTC. It specifies CASSYQGLASYNEQFF.

The rearrangement uses TRBV19 and TRBJ2-5; D perhaps matches TRBD2 (7 bases). CDR3 length: 15 amino acids. Trimming removed 1 base from V and 1 base from J, with 10 bases in between. In germline, CDR1 is LNHDA, CDR2 SQIVND (reference sequence). CDR3 nucleotide sequence: TGTGCCAGTAGTATAGGGGAGGGGGGCCAAGAGACCCAGTACTTC. Protein: CASSIGEGGQETQYF.

This chain joins TRBV19 and TRBJ2-1; D gene uncertain. This CDR3 region has 16 residues. V dropped 3 bases and J dropped 8 bases, with 20 bases sitting between them. CDR1 and CDR2 from the germline V gene are LNHDA and SQIVND (reference sequence). The CDR3 bases are TGTGCCAGTAGTATCTTTCCAAGGAGCTCGGTCGATGAGCAGTTCTTC. Protein sequence: CASSIFPRSSVDEQFF.

This clonotype counts as medium-sized. The chain combines TRBV20-1 with TRBJ2-7, with unresolved D. The CDR3 is 13 amino acids. Trimming cost V 3 bases and J 2 bases, with 11 bases left between them. Germline lookup yields CDR1 DFQATT and CDR2 SNEGSKA (reference sequence). In nucleotides, the CDR3 is TGCAGTGCTAGTGAAGGGTGGACCTACGAGCAGTACTTC. Its translation: CSASEGWTYEQYF.

This chain links TRBV29-1 with TRBJ2-3; 8 nucleotides align to TRBD1. The germline V gene has CDR1 SQVTM and CDR2 ANQGSEA. This CDR3 is built from 15 residues. V was pared by 7 bases and J by 3 bases, with 12 bases of the junction left unmatched. Written as DNA, the CDR3 is TGCAGCGCTCGGACAGGGCCACGTTATACAGATACGCAGTATTTT. This codes for CSARTGPRYTDTQYF.

This clonotype was recorded once. The rearrangement links TRBV2 to TRBJ2-2; 11 bases match TRBD1. Germline assignment: CDR1 SNHLY and CDR2 FYNNEI. CDR3 size: 15 residues. V gave up 4 bases and J gave up 5 bases; unmatched junction bases: 3. The DNA for the CDR3 is TGTGCCAGCAGTGGGACAGGGGGCCGTACCGGGGAGCTGTTTTTT. This sequence encodes CASSGTGGRTGELFF. Drawing the rest from reference TRBV2 and TRBJ2-2, the complete variable domain is EPEVTQTPSHQVTQMGQEVILRCVPISNHLYFYWYRQILGQKVEFLVSFYNNEISEKSEIFDDQFSVERPDGSNFTLKIRSTKLEDSAMYFCASSGTGGRTGELFFGEGSRLTVL.

The chain carries TRBV20-1 and TRBJ2-1; 7 bases match TRBD2. The length of the CDR3 is 13 residues. Per the germline V gene, CDR1 is DFQATT and CDR2 is SNEGSKA (reference sequence). V shed 1 base, J shed 10 bases, and the junction held 7 bases outside the gene matches. The DNA for the CDR3 is TGCAGTGCTAGAGCCCTAGCGGAAAGGGAGCAGTTCTTC. It translates to CSARALAEREQFF.

This clonotype was detected only a few times. This chain joins TRBV20-1 and TRBJ2-7, with TRBD2 as a possible D gene (6 bases). Deletions cut 4 bases from V and 5 bases from J, with 21 bases between. CDR3 length: 15 amino acids. Per germline, CDR1 DFQATT and CDR2 SNEGSKA (reference sequence). Here the CDR3 reads CSAIPSPLARDEQYF. The CDR3 DNA is TGCAGTGCTATCCCCAGTCCACTAGCTCGCGACGAGCAGTACTTC.

This clonotype was counted once. The chain uses TRBV30 and TRBJ1-2, with no clear D. Deletions cut 2 bases from V and 1 base from J, with 14 bases between. Germline loops: CDR1 GTSNPN, CDR2 SVGIG (reference sequence). This CDR3 contains 15 residues. CDR3 protein: CAWSISGILNYGYTF. CDR3 DNA: TGTGCCTGGAGTATCTCCGGGATCCTTAACTATGGCTACACCTTC. Variable domain in full (rest from reference TRBV30 and TRBJ1-2): SQTIHQWPATLVQPVGSPLSLECTVEGTSNPNLYWYRQAAGRGLQLLFYSVGIGQISSEVPQNLSASRPQDRQFILSSKKLLLSDSGFYLCAWSISGILNYGYTFGSGTRLTVV.

This clonotype has just one count. The chain combines TRBV24-1 with TRBJ2-5; 7 bases map to TRBD1. J lost 5 bases, V lost 4 bases, and 9 bases had no gene match. The germline CDR1 and CDR2 sequences are KGHDR and SFDVKD. This CDR3 contains 15 residues. The chain's CDR3 is CATSDPEQGRETQYF. Here the CDR3 DNA reads TGTGCCACCAGTGACCCCGAACAGGGGCGGGAGACCCAGTACTTC.

The chain employs TRBV7-3 and TRBJ2-2, with D maybe TRBD1 (5 bases). V was trimmed by 3 bases and J by 4 bases, leaving 9 bases between them. Germline V gene data show CDR1 as SGHTA and CDR2 as FQGTGA. The CDR3 loop spans 14 amino acids. Written as DNA, the CDR3 is TGTGCCAGCAGCTTGGCTAGGGGCACCGGGGAGCTGTTTTTT. This sequence encodes CASSLARGTGELFF.